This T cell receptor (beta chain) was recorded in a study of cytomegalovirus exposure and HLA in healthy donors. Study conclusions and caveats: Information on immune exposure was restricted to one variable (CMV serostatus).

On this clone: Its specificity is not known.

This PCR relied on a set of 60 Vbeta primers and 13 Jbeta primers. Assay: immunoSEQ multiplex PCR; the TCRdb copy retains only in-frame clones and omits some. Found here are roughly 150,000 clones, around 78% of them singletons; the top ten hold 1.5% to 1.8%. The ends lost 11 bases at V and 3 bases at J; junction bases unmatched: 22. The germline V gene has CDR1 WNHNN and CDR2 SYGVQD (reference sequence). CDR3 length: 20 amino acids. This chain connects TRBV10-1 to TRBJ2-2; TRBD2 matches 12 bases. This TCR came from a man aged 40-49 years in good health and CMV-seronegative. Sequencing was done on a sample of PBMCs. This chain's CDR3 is CAGRTSGIVLFNSYTGELFF. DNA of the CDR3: TGCGCCGGAAGGACTAGCGGGATTGTACTATTTAACAGTTACACCGGGGAGCTGTTTTTT.